This T cell receptor (beta chain) emerged from a study of shared clonotypes between healthy human individuals. The data were produced by immunoSEQ multiplex PCR, yet TCRdb's version contains in-frame clones alone and is incomplete. The sample yields a few million clones, more than 90% seen once. Points on this clone: Its antigen is still unknown.

The germline V and J ends were trimmed by 5 bases and 0 bases, with 7 bases remaining between them. CDR1 and CDR2 (germline): KGHSH, LQKENI. This CDR3 is built from 13 residues. Findings and caveats of the study: Specimens sampled were limited to blood, with tissue repertoires likely differing. Estimated clonotype richness was generally higher in naive than memory subsets.

The chain is built from TRBV18 and TRBJ1-1; unclear D gene. This clonotype was obtained from a man between 18 and 29 years old in good health. What was sequenced was naive CD4+ T cells sorted from blood. Indicated subset: CD45RA+ positively selected. The DNA for the CDR3 is TGTGCCAGCTCAAGTCAGGTGAACACTGAAGCTTTCTTT. Amino acids: CASSSQVNTEAFF.